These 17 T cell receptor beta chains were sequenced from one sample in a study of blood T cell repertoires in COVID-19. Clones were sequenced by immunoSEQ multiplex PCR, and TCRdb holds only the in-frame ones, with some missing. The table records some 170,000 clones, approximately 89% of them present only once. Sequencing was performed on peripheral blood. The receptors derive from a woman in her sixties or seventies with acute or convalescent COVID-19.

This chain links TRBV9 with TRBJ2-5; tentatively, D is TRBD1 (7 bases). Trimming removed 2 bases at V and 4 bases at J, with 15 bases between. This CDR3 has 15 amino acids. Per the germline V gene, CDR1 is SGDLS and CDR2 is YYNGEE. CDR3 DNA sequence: TGTGCCAGCAGCGTTAGAGGTCAGGGGGGAGAGACCCAGTACTTC. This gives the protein CASSVRGQGGETQYF.

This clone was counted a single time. The CDR3, as DNA: TGTGCCAGCAGCCAAGGGACTAGCGGGAGAGGTGAGCAGTTCTTC. Translated: CASSQGTSGRGEQFF. This sequence joins TRBV3-1 (or the pseudogene TRBV3-2) and TRBJ2-1; 13 bases fit TRBD2. Per the germline V gene, CDR1 is LGHDT and CDR2 is YNNKEL (reference sequence). J lost 9 bases, V lost 1 base, and 3 bases had no gene match. This CDR3 is built from 15 residues.

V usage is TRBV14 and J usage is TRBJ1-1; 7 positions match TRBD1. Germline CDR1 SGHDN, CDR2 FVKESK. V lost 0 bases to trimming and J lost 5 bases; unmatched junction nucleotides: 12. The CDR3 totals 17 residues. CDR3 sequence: CASSQESRQGLGTEAFF. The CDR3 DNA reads TGTGCCAGCAGCCAAGAGTCGAGACAGGGATTGGGGACTGAAGCTTTCTTT.

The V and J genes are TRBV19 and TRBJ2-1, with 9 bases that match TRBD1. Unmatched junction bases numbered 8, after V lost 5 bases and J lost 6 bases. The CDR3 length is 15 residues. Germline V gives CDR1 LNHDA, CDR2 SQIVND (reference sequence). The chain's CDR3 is CASSSGTGTANEQFF. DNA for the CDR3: TGTGCCAGTAGTTCCGGGACAGGGACAGCCAATGAGCAGTTCTTC.

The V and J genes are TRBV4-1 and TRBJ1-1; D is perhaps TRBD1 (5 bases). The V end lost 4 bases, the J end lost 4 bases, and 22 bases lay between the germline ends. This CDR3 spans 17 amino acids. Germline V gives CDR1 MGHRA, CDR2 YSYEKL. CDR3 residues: CASSLSPSGAGGTEAFF. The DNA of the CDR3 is TGCGCCAGCAGCCTATCACCCTCGGGAGCTGGGGGCACTGAAGCTTTCTTT.

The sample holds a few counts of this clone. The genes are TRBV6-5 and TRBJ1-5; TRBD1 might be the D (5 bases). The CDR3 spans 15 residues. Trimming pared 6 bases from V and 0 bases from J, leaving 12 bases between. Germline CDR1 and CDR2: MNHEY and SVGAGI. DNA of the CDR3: TGTGCCAGCAGGGTTGGACAAAATAGCAATCAGCCCCAGCATTTT. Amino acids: CASRVGQNSNQPQHF.

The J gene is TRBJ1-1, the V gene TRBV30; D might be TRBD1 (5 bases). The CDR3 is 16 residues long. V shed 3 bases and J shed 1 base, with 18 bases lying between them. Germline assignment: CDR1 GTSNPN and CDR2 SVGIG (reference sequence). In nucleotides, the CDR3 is TGTGCCTGGAGCGAAAACTTTGGGCAGGGGAACACTGAAGCTTTCTTT. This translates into CAWSENFGQGNTEAFF.

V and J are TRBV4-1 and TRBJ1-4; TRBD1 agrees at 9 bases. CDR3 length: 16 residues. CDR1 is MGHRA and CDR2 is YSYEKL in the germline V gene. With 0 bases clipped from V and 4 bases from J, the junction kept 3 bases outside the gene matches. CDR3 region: CASSQDRGQGNEKLFF. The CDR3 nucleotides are TGCGCCAGCAGCCAAGATAGGGGACAGGGTAATGAAAAACTGTTTTTT.

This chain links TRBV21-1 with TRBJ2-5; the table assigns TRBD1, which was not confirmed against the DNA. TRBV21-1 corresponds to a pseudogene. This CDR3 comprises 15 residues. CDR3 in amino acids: CASSNGTAVQETQYF. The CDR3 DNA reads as TGTGCCAGCAGCAACGGGACAGCGGTCCAAGAGACCCAGTACTTC.

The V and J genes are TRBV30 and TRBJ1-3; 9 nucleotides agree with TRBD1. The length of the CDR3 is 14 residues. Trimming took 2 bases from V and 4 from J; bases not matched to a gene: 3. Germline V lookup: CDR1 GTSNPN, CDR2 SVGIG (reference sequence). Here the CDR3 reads CAWSYRGQGNTIYF. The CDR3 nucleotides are TGTGCCTGGAGTTACAGGGGGCAAGGAAACACCATATATTTT.

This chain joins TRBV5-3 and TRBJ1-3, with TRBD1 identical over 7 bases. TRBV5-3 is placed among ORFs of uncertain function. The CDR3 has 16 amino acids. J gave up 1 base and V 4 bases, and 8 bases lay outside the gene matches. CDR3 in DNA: TGTGCCAGAAGCCCCCCGGACAGGCCGTCTGGAAACACCATATATTTT. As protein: CARSPPDRPSGNTIYF.

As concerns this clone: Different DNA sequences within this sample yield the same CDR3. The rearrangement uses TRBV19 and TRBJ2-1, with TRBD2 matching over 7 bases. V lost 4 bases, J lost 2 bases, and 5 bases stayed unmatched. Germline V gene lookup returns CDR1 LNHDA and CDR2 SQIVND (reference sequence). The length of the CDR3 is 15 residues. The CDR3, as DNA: TGTGCCAGTAGTAGCGCGGCGGGAGCCTACAATGAGCAGTTCTTC. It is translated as CASSSAAGAYNEQFF. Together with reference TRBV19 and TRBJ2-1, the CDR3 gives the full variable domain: DGGITQSPKYLFRKEGQNVTLSCEQNLNHDAMYWYRQDPGQGLRLIYYSQIVNDFQKGDIAEGYSVSREKKESFPLTVTSAQKNPTAFYLCASSSAAGAYNEQFFGPGTRLTVL.

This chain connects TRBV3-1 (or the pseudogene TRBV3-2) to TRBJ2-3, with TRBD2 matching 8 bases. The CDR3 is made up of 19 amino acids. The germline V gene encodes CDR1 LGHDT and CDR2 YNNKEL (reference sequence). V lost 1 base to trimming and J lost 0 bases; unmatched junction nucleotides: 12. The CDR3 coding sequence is TGTGCCAGCAGCCAAGCGGTGGCTAGCGGGTTATATAGCACAGATACGCAGTATTTT. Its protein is CASSQAVASGLYSTDTQYF.

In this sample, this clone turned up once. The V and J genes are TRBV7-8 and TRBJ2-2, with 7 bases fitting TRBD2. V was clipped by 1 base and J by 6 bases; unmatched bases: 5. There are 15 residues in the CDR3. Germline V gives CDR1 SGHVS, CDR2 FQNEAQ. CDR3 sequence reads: CASSLEGRAAGELFF. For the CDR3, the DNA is TGTGCCAGCAGCTTAGAAGGGAGGGCGGCCGGGGAGCTGTTTTTT.

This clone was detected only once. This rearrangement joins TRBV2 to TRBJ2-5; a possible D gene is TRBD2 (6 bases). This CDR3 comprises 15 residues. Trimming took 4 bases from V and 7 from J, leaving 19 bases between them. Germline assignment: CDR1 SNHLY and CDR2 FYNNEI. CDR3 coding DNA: TGTGCCAGCAGTGTTAACGGGAGCCCAGAGGGGACCCAGTACTTC. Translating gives CASSVNGSPEGTQYF.

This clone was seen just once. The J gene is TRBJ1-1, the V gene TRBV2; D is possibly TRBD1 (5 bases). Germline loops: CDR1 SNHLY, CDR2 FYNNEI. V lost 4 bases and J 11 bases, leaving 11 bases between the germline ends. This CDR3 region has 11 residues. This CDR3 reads CASSGGGSAFF. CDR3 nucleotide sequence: TGTGCCAGCAGTGGGGGGGGGTCCGCTTTCTTT.

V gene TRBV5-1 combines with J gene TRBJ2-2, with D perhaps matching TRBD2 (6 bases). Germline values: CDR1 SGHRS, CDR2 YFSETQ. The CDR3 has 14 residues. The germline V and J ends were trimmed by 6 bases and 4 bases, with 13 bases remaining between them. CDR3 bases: TGCGCCAGCACTCCGACTAGTGGCACCGGGGAGCTGTTTTTT. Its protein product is CASTPTSGTGELFF.